These 23 T cell receptor beta chains were sequenced from one sample in a study of blood T cell repertoires in COVID-19. Produced via immunoSEQ multiplex PCR; TCRdb's table is partial and in-frame only. The data hold roughly 220,000 clones, with 84% observed a single time. Material for sequencing was PBMCs or T cells enriched from blood (not recorded which). These TCRs come from a woman aged 40 to 50 who had recovered from COVID-19.

The chain has TRBV30 and TRBJ1-5; perhaps TRBD1 as D (6 bases). The V end lost 3 bases, the J end lost 7 bases, and 13 bases lay between the germline ends. This CDR3 is 13 amino acids long. From germline, CDR1 is GTSNPN and CDR2 SVGIG (reference sequence). The CDR3 bases are TGTGCCTGGAGCTTGACAGGAAGGCAGCCCCAGCATTTT. It specifies CAWSLTGRQPQHF.

This chain connects TRBV7-8 to TRBJ2-1, with 7 bases that match TRBD2. V shed 1 base, J shed 8 bases, and the junction held 2 bases outside the gene matches. Germline V gene data show CDR1 as SGHVS and CDR2 as FQNEAQ. The CDR3 sequence is 13 residues long. CDR3 loop: CASSLGGRDEQFF. The CDR3 DNA reads as TGTGCCAGCAGCTTAGGGGGGAGGGATGAGCAGTTCTTC.

The chain joins TRBV6-5 to TRBJ2-7; 7 positions agree with TRBD1. This CDR3 contains 15 residues. CDR1 and CDR2 (germline): MNHEY, SVGAGI. The V segment lost 0 bases and the J segment 0 bases; nucleotides outside the gene matches: 2. CDR3 residues: CASSYSTGPSYEQYF. The DNA for the CDR3 is TGTGCCAGCAGTTACTCGACAGGGCCCTCCTACGAGCAGTACTTC.

The chain combines TRBV5-1 with TRBJ1-1; D perhaps matches TRBD1 (6 bases). Germline V gene sequence: CDR1 SGHRS, CDR2 YFSETQ. Trimming took 6 bases from V and 3 from J, leaving 18 bases between them. The CDR3 contains 15 residues. The CDR3 DNA follows: TGCGCCAGCAACAGGGCCCCGAACCAGGACACTGAAGCTTTCTTT. Encoded protein: CASNRAPNQDTEAFF.

This clone was counted ten times or more. V and J are TRBV10-2 and TRBJ2-1, with D unresolved. Trimming removed 8 bases at V and 5 bases at J, with 10 bases between. CDR1 WSHSY and CDR2 SAAADI come from the germline V gene. The CDR3 has 12 residues. The CDR3 DNA reads TGCGCCAGCTCCTCAGAAAACAATGAGCAGTTCTTC. Translated, it gives CASSSENNEQFF.

The rearrangement joins TRBV12-3 or TRBV12-4 to TRBJ1-1; 8 positions match TRBD1. This CDR3 comprises 13 residues. The V gene end was trimmed by 6 bases and the J gene end by 8 bases; junction bases not matched to a gene: 8. CDR3 in amino acids: CASSLRQGTEAFF. Written as DNA, the CDR3 is TGTGCCAGCAGCCTTCGACAGGGGACGGAAGCTTTCTTT.

CDR3 loop: CASSPGGADNEQFF. CDR3 nucleotide sequence: TGCGCCAGCAGCCCCGGCGGAGCAGACAATGAGCAGTTCTTC. The chain joins TRBV5-1 to TRBJ2-1; D is ambiguous. This CDR3 has 14 amino acids. Germline V gene sequence: CDR1 SGHRS, CDR2 YFSETQ. The V gene lost 4 bases and the J gene lost 5 bases, with 13 bases spanning the gap.

This chain uses TRBV18 with TRBJ1-5; 7 nucleotides line up with TRBD1. Trimming removed 3 bases from V and 4 bases from J; junction bases left unmatched: 6. This CDR3 has 15 residues. In germline, CDR1 is KGHSH, CDR2 LQKENI. The CDR3 DNA is TGTGCCAGCTCACCCCGGGACAGTGCTAATCAGCCCCAGCATTTT. Protein product: CASSPRDSANQPQHF.

This sequence joins TRBV2 and TRBJ2-1; 8 bases are shared with TRBD2. This CDR3 has 15 amino acids. J lost 7 bases, V lost 1 base, and 6 bases had no gene match. Per germline, CDR1 SNHLY and CDR2 FYNNEI. The CDR3 DNA reads TGTGCCAGCAGTGAAGATCTTAGCGGGATGAATGAGCAGTTCTTC. Residues: CASSEDLSGMNEQFF.

This rearrangement joins TRBV6-2 or TRBV6-3 to TRBJ2-7, with 8 bases aligning to TRBD1. The V gene's germline CDR1 is MNHEY and CDR2 SVGEGT. V lost 6 bases to trimming and J lost 0 bases; unmatched junction nucleotides: 13. The CDR3 sequence is 17 residues long. In DNA form, the CDR3 reads TGTGCCAGCAGCCTAGGTCGGTGGCAGGGGGCCTCCTACGAGCAGTACGTC. It yields the protein CASSLGRWQGASYEQYV.

This clone appeared once. J is TRBJ2-6 and V is TRBV28, with D maybe TRBD1 (5 bases). Trimming removed 4 bases from V and 4 bases from J, with 14 bases in between. This CDR3 comprises 16 residues. The germline V gene encodes CDR1 MDHEN and CDR2 SYDVKM. CDR3 protein: CASSSSGAIGANVLTF. The CDR3 DNA is TGTGCCAGCAGTTCCTCTGGGGCGATCGGGGCCAACGTCCTGACTTTC.

This clone came up once. In DNA, the CDR3 is TGTGCCTGGGGGCCTGGGGACAGAGATCAGCCCCAGCATTTT. Protein sequence: CAWGPGDRDQPQHF. The chain couples TRBV30 to TRBJ1-5, with 7 bases identical to TRBD1. V gave up 5 bases and J gave up 5 bases; unmatched junction bases: 9. The CDR3 sequence is 14 residues long. Germline V CDR1 and CDR2: GTSNPN, SVGIG (reference sequence). Full variable domain (missing parts from reference TRBV30 and TRBJ1-5): SQTIHQWPATLVQPVGSPLSLECTVEGTSNPNLYWYRQAAGRGLQLLFYSVGIGQISSEVPQNLSASRPQDRQFILSSKKLLLSDSGFYLCAWGPGDRDQPQHFGDGTRLSIL.

The gene calls are TRBV28 and TRBJ2-3, with TRBD2 as a possible D gene (7 bases). CDR1 and CDR2 (germline): MDHEN, SYDVKM. V was shortened by 3 bases and J by 0 bases, with 13 bases between the two germline ends. The length of the CDR3 is 16 residues. The CDR3 nucleotides are TGTGCCAGCAGTTTTGGGGGGGCTAGCAGCACAGATACGCAGTATTTT. Amino acids: CASSFGGASSTDTQYF.

The chain links TRBV12-3 or TRBV12-4 to TRBJ1-1; D not resolved. V lost 3 bases to trimming and J lost 1 base, with 6 bases between them. This CDR3 is 13 amino acids long. CDR3 bases: TGTGCCAGCAGTTTTGGCAGGAACACTGAAGCTTTCTTT. Protein product: CASSFGRNTEAFF.

The gene calls are TRBV7-2 and TRBJ2-5; TRBD1 matches 8 bases. V was clipped by 3 bases and J by 5 bases; unmatched bases: 11. The CDR3 loop spans 16 amino acids. Germline CDR1 and CDR2: SGHTA and FQGNSA. CDR3 residues: CASSFRTGSDGETQYF. CDR3 sequence (DNA): TGTGCCAGCAGCTTCCGGACAGGGTCTGATGGGGAGACCCAGTACTTC.

The rearrangement joins TRBV7-2 to TRBJ1-3; D not certain. Trimming shortened V by 5 bases and J by 4 bases, and 15 bases separated the two germline ends. Looked up from germline, CDR1 is SGHTA and CDR2 is FQGNSA. CDR3 length equals 15 residues. The CDR3 sequence is CASSPLLALGNTIYF. The CDR3 DNA follows: TGTGCCAGCAGCCCCCTGTTGGCTTTGGGAAACACCATATATTTT.

This sequence joins TRBV7-6 and TRBJ2-5; 11 nucleotides line up with TRBD2. CDR1 is SGHVS and CDR2 is FNYEAQ in the germline V gene. The V and J ends lost 1 base and 9 bases, in that order; junction bases with no gene match: 7. The CDR3 runs to 15 residues. The CDR3 spells CASSLDATSGAPQYF. The CDR3, as DNA: TGTGCCAGCAGCTTAGATGCGACTAGCGGGGCCCCCCAGTACTTC.

The chain couples TRBV7-9 to TRBJ2-3, with 7 bases that match TRBD2. V lost 5 bases to trimming and J lost 4 bases; unmatched junction nucleotides: 6. The CDR3 contains 14 residues. Per the germline V gene, CDR1 is SEHNR and CDR2 is FQNEAQ (reference sequence). DNA for the CDR3: TGTGCCAGCAGCCCGCGACTAGCACCAGATACGCAGTATTTT. Amino acids: CASSPRLAPDTQYF.

The chain is built from TRBV27 and TRBJ2-2; the match to TRBD2 covers 10 bases. V shed 5 bases, J shed 6 bases, and the junction held 12 bases outside the gene matches. Germline CDR1 and CDR2: MNHEY and SMNVEV (reference sequence). This CDR3 contains 17 residues. The CDR3 DNA follows: TGTGCCAGCAGTCCCGAACGGACTAGCGGAATAGCCGGGGAGCTGTTTTTT. Amino acid sequence: CASSPERTSGIAGELFF.

The chain links TRBV6-5 to TRBJ1-5, with 8 bases that match TRBD1. Trimming cost V 2 bases and J 6 bases; bases outside gene matches: 6. Germline V gives CDR1 MNHEY, CDR2 SVGAGI. CDR3 size: 15 residues. CDR3 DNA: TGTGCCAGCAGTTACGGACAGGGATTTCTTCAGCCCCAGCATTTT. Encoded protein: CASSYGQGFLQPQHF.

The chain is built from TRBV6-2 or TRBV6-3 and TRBJ2-5; D gene unclear. V dropped 5 bases and J dropped 2 bases, with 3 bases sitting between them. There are 11 residues in the CDR3. Germline values: CDR1 MNHEY, CDR2 SVGEGT. The CDR3 reads CASSQQETQYF. For the CDR3, the DNA is TGTGCCAGCAGTCAACAAGAGACCCAGTACTTC.

The chain recombines TRBV7-2 with TRBJ2-3; D remains unclear. CDR3 length equals 14 residues. Trimming pared 5 bases from V and 0 bases from J, leaving 9 bases between. Germline values: CDR1 SGHTA, CDR2 FQGNSA. The CDR3, as DNA: TGTGCCAGCAGCATCATTCATAGCACAGATACGCAGTATTTT. Residues: CASSIIHSTDTQYF.

The chain carries TRBV27 and TRBJ1-2, with TRBD1 matching 8 bases. Per the germline V gene, CDR1 is MNHEY and CDR2 is SMNVEV (reference sequence). V was clipped by 4 bases and J by 14 bases; unmatched bases: 18. The CDR3 has 15 residues. In DNA, the CDR3 is TGTGCCAGCAGTTCCTCTTCCGGGACAGGACTAAGGGTAACCTTC. Its translation: CASSSSSGTGLRVTF.